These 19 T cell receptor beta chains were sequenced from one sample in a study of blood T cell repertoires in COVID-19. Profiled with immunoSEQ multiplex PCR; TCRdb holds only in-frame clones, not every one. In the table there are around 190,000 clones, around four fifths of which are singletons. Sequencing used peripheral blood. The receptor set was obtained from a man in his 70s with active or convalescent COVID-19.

This chain's CDR3 is CASSQDSLSTNEKLFF. Written as DNA, the CDR3 is TGTGCCAGCAGCCAGGACAGCCTCTCAACTAATGAAAAACTGTTTTTT. The V gene is TRBV14, the J gene TRBJ1-4, with D possibly being TRBD1 (6 bases). The germline V and J ends were trimmed by 3 bases and 0 bases, with 11 bases remaining between them. Germline CDR1 reads SGHDN; CDR2 reads FVKESK. This CDR3 spans 16 amino acids.

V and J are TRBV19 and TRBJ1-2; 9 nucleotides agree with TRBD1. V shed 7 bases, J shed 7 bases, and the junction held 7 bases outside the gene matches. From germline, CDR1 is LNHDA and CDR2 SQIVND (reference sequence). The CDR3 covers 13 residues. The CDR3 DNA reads TGTGCCAGTAACGCCGGGACAGGGTTTGGCTACACCTTC. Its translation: CASNAGTGFGYTF.

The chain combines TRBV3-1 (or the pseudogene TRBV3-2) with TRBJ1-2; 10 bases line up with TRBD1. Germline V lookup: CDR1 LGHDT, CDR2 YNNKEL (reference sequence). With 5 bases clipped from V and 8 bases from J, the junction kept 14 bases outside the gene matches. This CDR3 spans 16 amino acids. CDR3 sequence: CASSLNSGQGNEGYTF. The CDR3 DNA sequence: TGTGCCAGCAGCTTAAATTCGGGACAGGGGAACGAGGGCTACACCTTC.

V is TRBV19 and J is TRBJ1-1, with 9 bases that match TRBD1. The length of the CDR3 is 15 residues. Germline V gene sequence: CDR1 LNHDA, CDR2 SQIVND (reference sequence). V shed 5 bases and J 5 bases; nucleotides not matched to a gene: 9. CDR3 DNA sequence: TGTGCCAGTAGTGAACCGGGACAGGGAAGGACTGAAGCTTTCTTT. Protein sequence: CASSEPGQGRTEAFF. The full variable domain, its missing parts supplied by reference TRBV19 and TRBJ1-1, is DGGITQSPKYLFRKEGQNVTLSCEQNLNHDAMYWYRQDPGQGLRLIYYSQIVNDFQKGDIAEGYSVSREKKESFPLTVTSAQKNPTAFYLCASSEPGQGRTEAFFGQGTRLTVV.

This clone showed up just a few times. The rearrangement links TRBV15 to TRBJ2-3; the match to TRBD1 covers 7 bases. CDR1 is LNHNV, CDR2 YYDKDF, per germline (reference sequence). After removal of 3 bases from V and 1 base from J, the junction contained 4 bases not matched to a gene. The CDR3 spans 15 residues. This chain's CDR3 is CATSRDGQGTDTQYF. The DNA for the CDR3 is TGTGCCACCAGCAGGGACGGACAGGGCACAGATACGCAGTATTTT.

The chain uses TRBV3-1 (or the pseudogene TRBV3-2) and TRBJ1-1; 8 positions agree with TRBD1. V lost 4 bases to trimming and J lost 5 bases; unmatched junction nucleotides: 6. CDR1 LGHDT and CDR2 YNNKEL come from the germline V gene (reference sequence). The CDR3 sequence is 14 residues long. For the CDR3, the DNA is TGTGCCAGCAGCCTTACAGGGGGAGGGACTGAAGCTTTCTTT. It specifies CASSLTGGGTEAFF.

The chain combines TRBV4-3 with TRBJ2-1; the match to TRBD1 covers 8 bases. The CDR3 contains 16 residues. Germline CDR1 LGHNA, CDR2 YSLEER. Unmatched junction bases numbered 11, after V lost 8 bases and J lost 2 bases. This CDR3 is CASAQFSGGTYNEQFF. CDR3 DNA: TGCGCCAGCGCACAATTTTCAGGGGGCACCTACAATGAGCAGTTCTTC.

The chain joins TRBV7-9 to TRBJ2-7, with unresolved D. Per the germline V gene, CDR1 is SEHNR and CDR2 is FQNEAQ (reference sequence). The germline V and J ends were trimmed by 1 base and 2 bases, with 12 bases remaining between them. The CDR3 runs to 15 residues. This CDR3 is CASSLEGGEAYEQYF. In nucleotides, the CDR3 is TGTGCCAGCAGCTTAGAAGGTGGAGAGGCCTACGAGCAGTACTTC.

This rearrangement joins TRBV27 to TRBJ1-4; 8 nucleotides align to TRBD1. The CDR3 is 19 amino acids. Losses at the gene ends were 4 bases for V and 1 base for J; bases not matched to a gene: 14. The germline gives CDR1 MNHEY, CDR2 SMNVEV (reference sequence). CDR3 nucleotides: TGTGCCAGCAGTTCTAAATTCGGGACAGGCCCCCGAACTAATGAAAAACTGTTTTTT. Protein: CASSSKFGTGPRTNEKLFF.

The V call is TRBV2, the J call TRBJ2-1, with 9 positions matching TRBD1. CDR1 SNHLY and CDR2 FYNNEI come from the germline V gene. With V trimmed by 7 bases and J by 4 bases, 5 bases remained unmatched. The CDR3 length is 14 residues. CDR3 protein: CASTGQGSYNEQFF. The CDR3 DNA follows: TGTGCCAGCACCGGACAGGGGTCATACAATGAGCAGTTCTTC. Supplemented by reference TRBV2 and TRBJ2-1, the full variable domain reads EPEVTQTPSHQVTQMGQEVILRCVPISNHLYFYWYRQILGQKVEFLVSFYNNEISEKSEIFDDQFSVERPDGSNFTLKIRSTKLEDSAMYFCASTGQGSYNEQFFGPGTRLTVL.

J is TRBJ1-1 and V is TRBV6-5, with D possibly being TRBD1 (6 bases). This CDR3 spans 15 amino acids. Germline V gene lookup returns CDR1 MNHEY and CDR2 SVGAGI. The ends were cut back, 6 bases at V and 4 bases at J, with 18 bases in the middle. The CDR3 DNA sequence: TGTGCCAGCAGCCTACAGGGCTCCCTCGGCACTGAAGCTTTCTTT. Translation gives CASSLQGSLGTEAFF.

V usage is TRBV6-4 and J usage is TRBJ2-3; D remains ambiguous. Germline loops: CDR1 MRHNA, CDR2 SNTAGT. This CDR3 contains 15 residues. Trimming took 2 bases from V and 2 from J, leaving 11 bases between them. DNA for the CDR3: TGTGCCAGCAGTGACGTTAACAGATACACAGATACGCAGTATTTT. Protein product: CASSDVNRYTDTQYF.

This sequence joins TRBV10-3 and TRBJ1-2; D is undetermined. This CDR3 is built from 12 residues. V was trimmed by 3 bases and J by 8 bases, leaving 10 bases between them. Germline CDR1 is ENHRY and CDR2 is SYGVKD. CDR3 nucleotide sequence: TGTGCCATCAGTGAAGGGCCGGGGGGCTACACCTTC. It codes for CAISEGPGGYTF.

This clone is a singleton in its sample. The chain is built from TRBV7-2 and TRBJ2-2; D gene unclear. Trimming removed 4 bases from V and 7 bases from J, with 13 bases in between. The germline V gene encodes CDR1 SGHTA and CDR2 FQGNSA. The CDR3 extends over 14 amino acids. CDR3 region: CASSSNRAIGELFF. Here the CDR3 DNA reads TGTGCCAGCAGCTCGAACCGAGCGATCGGGGAGCTGTTTTTT.

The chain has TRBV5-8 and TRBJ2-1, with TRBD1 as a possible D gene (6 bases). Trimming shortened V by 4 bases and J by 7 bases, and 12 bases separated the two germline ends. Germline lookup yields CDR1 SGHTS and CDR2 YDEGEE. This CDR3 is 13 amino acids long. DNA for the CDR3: TGTGCCAGCAGCCCATTAGGGGGAAATGAGCAGTTCTTC. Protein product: CASSPLGGNEQFF.

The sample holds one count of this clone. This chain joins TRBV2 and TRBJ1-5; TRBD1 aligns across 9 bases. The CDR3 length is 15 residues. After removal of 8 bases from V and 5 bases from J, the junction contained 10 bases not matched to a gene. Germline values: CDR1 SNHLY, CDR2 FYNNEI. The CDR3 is CASSFETGGDQPQHF. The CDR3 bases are TGTGCCAGCTCCTTCGAAACAGGGGGCGATCAGCCCCAGCATTTT.

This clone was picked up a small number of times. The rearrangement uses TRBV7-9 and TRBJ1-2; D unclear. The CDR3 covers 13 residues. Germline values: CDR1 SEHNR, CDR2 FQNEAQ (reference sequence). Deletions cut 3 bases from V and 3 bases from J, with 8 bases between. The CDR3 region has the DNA TGTGCCAGCAGCTTTGAGATAGACTATGGCTACACCTTC. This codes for CASSFEIDYGYTF.

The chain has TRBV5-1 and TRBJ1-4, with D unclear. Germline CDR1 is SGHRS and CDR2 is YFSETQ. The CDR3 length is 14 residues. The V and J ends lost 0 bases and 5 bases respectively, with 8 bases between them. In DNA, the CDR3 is TGCGCCAGCAGCTTGGGGTCAGGCAATGAAAAACTGTTTTTT. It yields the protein CASSLGSGNEKLFF. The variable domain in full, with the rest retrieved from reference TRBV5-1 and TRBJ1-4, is KAGVTQTPRYLIKTRGQQVTLSCSPISGHRSVSWYQQTPGQGLQFLFEYFSETQRNKGNFPGRFSGRQFSNSRSEMNVSTLELGDSALYLCASSLGSGNEKLFFGSGTQLSVL.

The CDR3 sequence is CASSRLGQQETQYF. CDR3 DNA: TGTGCCAGCAGCCGGCTGGGACAGCAAGAGACCCAGTACTTC. The chain is built from TRBV5-5 and TRBJ2-5; 7 bases match TRBD1. Losses at the gene ends were 4 bases for V and 2 bases for J; bases not matched to a gene: 5. The CDR3 extends over 14 amino acids. Germline V gene lookup returns CDR1 SGHKS and CDR2 YYEKEE (reference sequence).